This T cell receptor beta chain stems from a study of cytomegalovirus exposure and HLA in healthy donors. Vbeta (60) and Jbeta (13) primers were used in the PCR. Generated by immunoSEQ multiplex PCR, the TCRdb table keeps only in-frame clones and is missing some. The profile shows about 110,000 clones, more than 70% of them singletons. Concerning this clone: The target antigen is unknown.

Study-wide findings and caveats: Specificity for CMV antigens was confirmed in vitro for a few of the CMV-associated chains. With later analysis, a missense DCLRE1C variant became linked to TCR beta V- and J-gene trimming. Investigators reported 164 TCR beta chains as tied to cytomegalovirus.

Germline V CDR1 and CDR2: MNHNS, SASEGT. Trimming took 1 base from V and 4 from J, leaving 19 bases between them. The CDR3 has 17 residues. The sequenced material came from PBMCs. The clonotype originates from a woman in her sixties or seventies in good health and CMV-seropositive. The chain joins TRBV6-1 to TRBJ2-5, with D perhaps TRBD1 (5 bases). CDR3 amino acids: CASSEVGITGLVETQYF. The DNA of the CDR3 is TGTGCCAGCAGTGAAGTCGGAATTACAGGTTTGGTAGAGACCCAGTACTTC.